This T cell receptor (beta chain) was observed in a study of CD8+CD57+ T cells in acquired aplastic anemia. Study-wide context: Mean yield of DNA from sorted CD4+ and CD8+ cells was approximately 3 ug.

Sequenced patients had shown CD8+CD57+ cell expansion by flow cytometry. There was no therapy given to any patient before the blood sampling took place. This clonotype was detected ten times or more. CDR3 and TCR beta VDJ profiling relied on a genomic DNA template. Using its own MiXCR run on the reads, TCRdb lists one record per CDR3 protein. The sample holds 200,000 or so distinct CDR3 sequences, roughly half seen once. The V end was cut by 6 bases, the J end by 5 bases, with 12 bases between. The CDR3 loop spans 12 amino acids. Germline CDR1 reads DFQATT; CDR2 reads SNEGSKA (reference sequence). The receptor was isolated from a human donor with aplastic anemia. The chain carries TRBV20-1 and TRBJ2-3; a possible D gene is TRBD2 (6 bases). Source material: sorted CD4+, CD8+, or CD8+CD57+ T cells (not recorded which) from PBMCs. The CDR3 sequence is CSAGGHQDTQYF. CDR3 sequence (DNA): TGCAGTGCGGGGGGTCATCAAGATACGCAGTATTTT.